This TCR beta chain derives from a study of CD8 T cells in ankylosing spondylitis. This clonotype was found a few times. The antigen is unknown. Scientists made TCR beta libraries using quantitative 5'-RACE with molecular barcodes. MiXCR, applied by TCRdb to the 5' RACE reads, yields one record per CDR3 protein. This repertoire shows some 140,000 distinct CDR3 sequences, 15% to 20% found once; its top ten account for roughly a third. The study's findings and limits: The study looked at matched synovial fluid samples from ankylosing spondylitis patients. Disease-linked clones were reported to be significantly enriched there. Those disease-linked clones were CD8+; they were also relatively rare in peripheral blood. A motif of 7 to 9 highly homologous TCR beta variants was seen as apparently characteristic of ankylosing spondylitis blood.

Trimming removed 3 bases from V and 2 bases from J, with 8 bases in between. The CDR3 totals 13 residues. Sequencing was done on a sample of blood, either unsorted or a sorted T cell fraction (not recorded which). The chain is built from TRBV12-3 or TRBV12-4 and TRBJ2-7; D call uncertain. This TCR derives from a male donor with ankylosing spondylitis. CDR3 bases: TGTGCCAGCAGTTTCCGGCTAGCCTACGAGCAGTACTTC. It translates to CASSFRLAYEQYF.